What follows are 30 T cell receptor beta chains derived from one specimen sequenced in a study of T cells in women clearing cervical HPV infection. Sequencing was performed with immunoSEQ multiplex PCR; in TCRdb, only in-frame clones are kept and a portion is missing. Recorded for this sample: around 17,000 clones. Sequencing was performed on blood buffy coat. Source of these receptors: a woman between 18 and 69 years old with a cervical HPV16 infection that either progressed to CIN3+ or cleared (not recorded which).

To note about this clone: The read falls 3 residues short of the CDR3 end, and the missing part is taken from the germline J gene. V usage is TRBV7-2 and J usage is TRBJ2-7; the match to TRBD2 covers 12 bases. The CDR3 has 15 amino acids. Trimming took 3 bases from V and 2 from J; bases not matched to a gene: 2. Germline-derived CDR1 and CDR2 are SGHTA and FQGNSA. The sequenced CDR3 bases are TGTGCCAGCAGCTTGCTAGCGGGGGGGACCTACGAG. It translates to CASSLLAGGTYE. The CDR3 in full is CASSLLAGGTYEQYF.

Notes on this clone: The DNA ends 3 residues before the CDR3 does, and the rest of the CDR3 is filled in from the germline J gene. The chain joins TRBV20-1 to TRBJ2-3; D gene unclear. V was clipped by 2 bases and J by 3 bases, with 9 bases between them. The CDR3 length is 13 residues. Germline loops: CDR1 DFQATT, CDR2 SNEGSKA (reference sequence). The CDR3 protein is CSARNSRTDTQYF. The CDR3 DNA, read in part, is TGCAGTGCTAGAAACTCTAGAACAGATACG.

With respect to this clone: Read data end 3 residues before the CDR3 end; the end is taken from the germline J gene. This rearrangement joins TRBV19 to TRBJ1-6; 8 positions match TRBD1. J lost 5 bases, V lost 3 bases, and 6 bases had no gene match. Germline assignment: CDR1 LNHDA and CDR2 SQIVND (reference sequence). The CDR3 totals 16 residues. This chain's CDR3 is CASSMLQGANNSPLHF. The sequenced CDR3 bases are TGTGCCAGTAGTATGTTGCAGGGGGCTAATAATTCACCC.

A word on this clone: The CDR3 end is not reached by the read, which stops 3 residues before it; the germline J gene fills it in. V gene TRBV5-1 combines with J gene TRBJ2-5; 14 bases are a match to TRBD2. Germline CDR1 reads SGHRS; CDR2 reads YFSETQ. Germline trimming cut 0 bases from V and 1 base from J; bases unmatched to any gene: 2. The CDR3 loop spans 17 amino acids. The chain's CDR3 is CASSLGTSGGTQETQYF. The CDR3 DNA, read in part, is TGCGCCAGCAGCTTGGGGACTAGCGGGGGGACCCAAGAGACC.

By frequency, this clone registers medium-sized. The CDR3 extends 3 residues past the end of the read, so its final part is completed from the germline J gene. This chain links TRBV7-9 with TRBJ2-5; no clear D. Germline V CDR1 and CDR2: SEHNR, FQNEAQ (reference sequence). The CDR3 is made up of 15 amino acids. V lost 1 base to trimming and J lost 0 bases, with 9 bases between them. CDR3: CASSLVVAYQETQYF. The CDR3 DNA, read in part, is TGTGCCAGCAGCTTAGTAGTAGCATACCAAGAGACC. The entire variable domain, with the rest obtained from reference TRBV7-9 and TRBJ2-5, is as follows: DTGVSQNPRHKITKRGQNVTFRCDPISEHNRLYWYRQTLGQGPEFLTYFQNEAQLEKSRLLSDRFSAERPKGSFSTLEIQRTEQGDSAMYLCASSLVVAYQETQYFGPGTRLLVL.

Regarding this clone: From the germline J gene comes the end of the CDR3, since the read stops 3 residues before it. V is TRBV20-1 and J is TRBJ1-5; D is unclear. Trimming took off 5 bases at V and 2 bases at J, with 10 bases between the two ends. From germline, CDR1 is DFQATT and CDR2 SNEGSKA (reference sequence). CDR3 length equals 13 residues. Incomplete CDR3 DNA: TGCAGTGCTGCCCTATTTCGCAATCAGCCC. This encodes CSAALFRNQP. The whole CDR3 protein reads CSAALFRNQPQHF.

By frequency, this clone registers medium-sized. The read comes to an end 3 residues before the CDR3 does, leaving the germline J gene to fill in the end. This chain joins TRBV23-1 and TRBJ2-5, with 9 nucleotides matching TRBD1. TRBV23-1 is flagged as an ORF with uncertain function. V lost 9 bases, J lost 4 bases, and 12 bases stayed unmatched. The CDR3 consists of 15 residues. The DNA read from the CDR3 is TGCGCCAGGATACAGGGGGCTTATTTTAGAGAGACC. Translation: CARIQGAYFRET. The complete CDR3 reads CARIQGAYFRETQYF.

In the case of this clone: The read finishes 3 residues shy of the CDR3 end, and the germline J gene is used to complete it. The chain employs TRBV20-1 and TRBJ2-3, with 13 positions matching TRBD2. Germline CDR1 and CDR2: DFQATT and SNEGSKA (reference sequence). This CDR3 comprises 16 residues. The V gene end was trimmed by 3 bases and the J gene end by 6 bases; junction bases not matched to a gene: 9. The CDR3 bases that were read are TGCAGTGCTAGGAGACTAGCGGGGGGCCTTGGGGATACG. Its protein product is CSARRLAGGLGDT. The CDR3 reads in full as CSARRLAGGLGDTQYF.

Turning to this clone: The CDR3 goes on 3 residues after the read ends, and that part is filled in from the germline J gene. This rearrangement joins TRBV6-1 to TRBJ1-6, with unresolved D. The V gene's germline CDR1 is MNHNS and CDR2 SASEGT. With 0 bases removed from V and 10 bases from J, the gap between germline ends came to 16 bases. This CDR3 has 16 amino acids. The CDR3 bases that were read are TGTGCCAGCAGTGAAGCGGGCGACAACCGTCAATCACCC. Encoded protein: CASSEAGDNRQSP. The complete CDR3 protein is CASSEAGDNRQSPLHF.

In regard to this clone: The read ends 3 residues before the CDR3 terminus; that terminus is restored from the germline J gene. This chain uses TRBV23-1 with TRBJ1-6, with D tentatively TRBD1 (5 bases). TRBV23-1 is placed among ORFs of uncertain function. V was cut by 7 bases and J by 9 bases, with 16 bases left in between. CDR3 length: 14 amino acids. The CDR3 region is CASTNGEGFSPLHF. The sequenced part of the CDR3 DNA is TGCGCCAGCACAAATGGCGAGGGGTTTTCACCC.

On this clone itself: The read stops 3 residues short of the end of the CDR3; the missing end is completed from the germline J gene. The chain links TRBV20-1 to TRBJ1-2; TRBD1 is a possible D gene (6 bases). V was trimmed by 5 bases and J by 7 bases, leaving 11 bases between them. Germline V gives CDR1 DFQATT, CDR2 SNEGSKA (reference sequence). The CDR3 spans 11 residues. CDR3 protein: CSARATGGYTF. The part of the CDR3 DNA that was read is TGCAGTGCTCGGGCGACAGGTGGC.

A word on this clone: Sequencing ends 3 residues short of the CDR3 end; the germline J gene provides the rest. The chain is built from TRBV24-1 and TRBJ2-1; no reliable D call. CDR1 KGHDR and CDR2 SFDVKD come from the germline V gene. CDR3 size: 13 residues. V was trimmed by 9 bases and J by 6 bases, leaving 14 bases between them. The CDR3 loop reads CATGEATINEQFF. The CDR3 DNA, read in part, is TGTGCCACCGGCGAGGCCACTATCAATGAG.

This clone is deemed medium-sized by its frequency. Read sequence stops 3 residues before the CDR3 end, and the germline J gene provides the missing end. The rearrangement links TRBV10-1 to TRBJ2-4, with D tentatively TRBD2 (6 bases). The CDR3 is 16 residues long. Trimming pared 6 bases from V and 0 bases from J, leaving 15 bases between. The germline CDR1 and CDR2 sequences are WNHNN and SYGVQD (reference sequence). CDR3 protein: CASSSRRGLAKNIQYF. Partial CDR3 DNA: TGCGCCAGCAGCTCACGGCGGGGATTAGCCAAAAACATT.

To note about this clone: The sequence runs out 3 residues before the end of the CDR3; the remainder is reconstructed from the germline J gene. The chain carries TRBV19 and TRBJ1-3; D ambiguous. Trimming stripped 5 bases from V and 4 bases from J, with 12 bases between. Germline V gives CDR1 LNHDA, CDR2 SQIVND (reference sequence). This CDR3 is 14 amino acids long. Here the CDR3 reads CASSRQDLGNTIYF. The sequenced CDR3 bases are TGTGCCAGTAGTCGCCAGGACTTAGGAAACACC.

Frequency places this clone as medium-sized (0.01 to 0.1%). Sequencing ends 3 residues short of the CDR3 end; the germline J gene provides the rest. This sequence joins TRBV4-1 and TRBJ2-4, with D perhaps TRBD2 (6 bases). V was clipped by 4 bases and J by 8 bases, with 9 bases between them. The CDR3 loop spans 12 amino acids. The germline V gene encodes CDR1 MGHRA and CDR2 YSYEKL. Incomplete CDR3 DNA: TGCGCCAGCAGCCCGACGGGGGACATT. This encodes CASSPTGDI. The complete CDR3 sequence is CASSPTGDIQYF.

Judged by frequency, this clone is medium-sized. The read ends 3 residues early relative to the CDR3; the germline J gene fills the gap. The chain uses TRBV29-1 and TRBJ2-3; 9 positions agree with TRBD2. V lost 6 bases and J lost 2; bases outside the gene matches: 12. The germline V gene has CDR1 SQVTM and CDR2 ANQGSEA. The CDR3 extends over 16 amino acids. CDR3 loop: CSVMGLAYRNTDTQYF. CDR3 DNA (partial): TGCAGCGTGATGGGACTAGCTTATCGAAACACAGATACG.

With respect to this clone: From the germline J gene comes the end of the CDR3, since the read stops 3 residues before it. The chain links TRBV7-2 to TRBJ2-7; D possibly corresponds to TRBD2 (5 bases). Trimming removed 6 bases at V and 2 bases at J, with 14 bases between. CDR1 SGHTA and CDR2 FQGNSA come from the germline V gene. The CDR3 has 14 amino acids. CDR3 bases read: TGTGCCAGCAGGCGCCCTAGCACTACCTACGAG. Protein product: CASRRPSTTYE. The full CDR3 is CASRRPSTTYEQYF.

About this clone itself: The missing CDR3 end, 3 residues past where the read stops, is filled in from the germline J gene. The rearrangement joins TRBV6-2 or TRBV6-3 to TRBJ1-2; D remains ambiguous. Trimming left V 5 bases short and J 3 bases short, with 13 bases between. This CDR3 region has 14 residues. Germline CDR1 and CDR2: MNHEY and SVGEGT. The CDR3 bases that were read are TGTGCCAGCAGTCGGATAGCACATGACTATGGC. This sequence encodes CASSRIAHDYG. The CDR3 as a whole reads CASSRIAHDYGYTF.

CDR3: CASSSRGEYTDTQYF. Partial CDR3 DNA: TGTGCCAGCAGTTCTAGAGGGGAATACACAGATACG. The chain links TRBV27 to TRBJ2-3; D tentatively reads TRBD1 or TRBD2 (5 bases each). The read gets to within 3 residues of the CDR3 end, and the germline J gene fills in the rest. The germline V and J ends were trimmed by 4 bases and 2 bases, with 13 bases remaining between them. The CDR3 has 15 amino acids. The V gene's germline CDR1 is MNHEY and CDR2 SMNVEV (reference sequence).

As for this clone: The CDR3 goes on 3 residues after the read ends, and that part is filled in from the germline J gene. The chain has TRBV5-1 and TRBJ2-3; TRBD1 matches at 7 bases. The CDR3 totals 15 residues. Germline assignment: CDR1 SGHRS and CDR2 YFSETQ. V shed 5 bases, J shed 6 bases, and the junction held 12 bases outside the gene matches. Here the CDR3 reads CASSILGQAGDTQYF. Incomplete CDR3 DNA: TGCGCCAGCAGTATATTAGGACAGGCTGGCGATACG. Supplemented by reference TRBV5-1 and TRBJ2-3, the full variable domain reads KAGVTQTPRYLIKTRGQQVTLSCSPISGHRSVSWYQQTPGQGLQFLFEYFSETQRNKGNFPGRFSGRQFSNSRSEMNVSTLELGDSALYLCASSILGQAGDTQYFGPGTRLTVL.

As regards this clone: Read data end 3 residues before the CDR3 end; the end is taken from the germline J gene. This sequence joins TRBV20-1 and TRBJ2-1; D is possibly TRBD2 (6 bases). The V gene's germline CDR1 is DFQATT and CDR2 SNEGSKA (reference sequence). V was trimmed by 8 bases and J by 0 bases, leaving 14 bases between them. The CDR3 has 14 residues. The CDR3 here is CSRPGGSSYNEQFF. The CDR3 DNA, read in part, is TGCAGTCGCCCTGGGGGGAGCTCCTACAATGAG.

Note on this clone: The DNA ends 3 residues before the CDR3 does, and the rest of the CDR3 is filled in from the germline J gene. This chain links TRBV4-1 with TRBJ1-1; 7 bases align to TRBD1. The CDR3 is 15 residues long. Germline V gene lookup returns CDR1 MGHRA and CDR2 YSYEKL. The V and J ends lost 4 bases and 1 base, in that order; junction bases with no gene match: 6. The DNA read from the CDR3 is TGCGCCAGCAGCCGAGGGAACAGGGGGAACACTGAA. This translates into CASSRGNRGNTE. The CDR3 in its entirety is CASSRGNRGNTEAFF.

As concerns this clone: The read is 3 residues too short to cover the CDR3 end, so that end is filled in from the germline J gene. The V and J genes are TRBV7-9 and TRBJ1-2; no clear D. From germline, CDR1 is SEHNR and CDR2 FQNEAQ (reference sequence). The CDR3 has 13 residues. Trimming removed 5 bases from V and 1 base from J, with 8 bases in between. CDR3 protein: CASSRGFNYGYTF. The CDR3 DNA, read in part, is TGTGCCAGCAGCCGCGGGTTTAACTATGGC.

Worth noting for this clone: The CDR3 extends 3 residues past the end of the read, so its final part is completed from the germline J gene. The V call is TRBV9, the J call TRBJ2-1, with 11 positions matching TRBD2. The CDR3 length is 15 residues. V lost 3 bases and J lost 2; bases outside the gene matches: 1. Germline CDR1 SGDLS, CDR2 YYNGEE. The chain's CDR3 is CASSGSGGAYNEQFF. The DNA read from the CDR3 is TGTGCCAGCAGCGGTAGCGGGGGGGCCTACAATGAG.

In regard to this clone: The read terminates 3 residues ahead of where the CDR3 ends, so the germline J gene completes it. The chain joins TRBV12-3 or TRBV12-4 to TRBJ2-3; 7 bases are shared with TRBD1. This CDR3 has 15 amino acids. V shed 3 bases and J 1 base; nucleotides not matched to a gene: 4. The CDR3 loop is CASSLGQGGTDTQYF. CDR3 DNA, as far as it was read: TGTGCCAGCAGTTTGGGTCAGGGGGGCACAGATACG.

As for this clone: The sequence runs out 3 residues before the end of the CDR3; the remainder is reconstructed from the germline J gene. V usage is TRBV9 and J usage is TRBJ2-3; 10 bases map to TRBD1. In germline, CDR1 is SGDLS, CDR2 YYNGEE. Losses at the gene ends were 4 bases for V and 1 base for J; bases not matched to a gene: 6. This CDR3 is 16 amino acids long. This CDR3 is CASSPRTGGGTDTQYF. The part of the CDR3 DNA that was read is TGTGCCAGCAGCCCGCGGACAGGGGGAGGCACAGATACG.

This CDR3 reads CASGSGSPNYGYTF. Partial CDR3 DNA: TGCGCCAGCGGCAGCGGCAGTCCTAACTATGGC. The rearrangement links TRBV5-1 to TRBJ1-2, with no clear D. Sequencing ends 3 residues short of the CDR3 end; the germline J gene provides the rest. CDR1 and CDR2 from the germline V gene are SGHRS and YFSETQ. Trimming left V 7 bases short and J 0 bases short, with 13 bases between. This CDR3 spans 14 amino acids.

With regard to this clone: The sequence runs out 3 residues before the end of the CDR3; the remainder is reconstructed from the germline J gene. The chain carries TRBV4-1 and TRBJ2-3; D ambiguous. Trimming removed 3 bases at V and 4 bases at J, with 8 bases between. The CDR3 runs to 13 residues. From germline, CDR1 is MGHRA and CDR2 YSYEKL. The part of the CDR3 DNA that was read is TGCGCCAGCAGCCAGCTAGAGGCAGATACG. It translates to CASSQLEADT. The full CDR3 sequence reads CASSQLEADTQYF.

In regard to this clone: Coverage ceases 3 residues before the CDR3 finishes, and the germline J gene fills in the end. V and J are TRBV7-2 and TRBJ2-1; tentatively, D is TRBD1 (5 bases). The germline V gene encodes CDR1 SGHTA and CDR2 FQGNSA. This CDR3 contains 16 residues. With 0 bases removed from V and 0 bases from J, the gap between germline ends came to 9 bases. CDR3: CASSLAWGGSYNEQFF. The part of the CDR3 DNA that was read is TGTGCCAGCAGCTTAGCCTGGGGCGGCTCCTACAATGAG.

Remarks on this clone: The sequence runs out 3 residues before the end of the CDR3; the remainder is reconstructed from the germline J gene. J is TRBJ2-7 and V is TRBV5-6, with 7 bases matching TRBD2. Losses at the gene ends were 5 bases for V and 1 base for J; bases not matched to a gene: 3. Germline CDR1 is SGHDT and CDR2 is YYEEEE. This CDR3 has 13 residues. The CDR3 bases that were read are TGTGCCAGCAGGGGGGGAGGGTCCTACGAG. Protein product: CASRGGGSYE. The whole CDR3 is CASRGGGSYEQYF.